This paragraph reports one T cell receptor beta chain. The antigen is not known. Researchers gathered lesional scalp punch biopsies and peripheral blood from patients with alopecia areata. These data come from a study of CD8+ T cells in alopecia areata. RNA extraction and reverse transcription yielded cDNA as sequencing template. Assay: immunoSEQ multiplex PCR; the TCRdb copy retains only in-frame clones and omits some. The sample has approximately 150,000 clones, roughly 66% seen once. This CDR3 is built from 15 residues. J lost 7 bases, V lost 6 bases, and 9 bases had no gene match. The germline V gene encodes CDR1 MNHEY and CDR2 SMNVEV (reference sequence). Whole-study results and caveats: Scalp sequencing captures resident alphabeta T cells of normal skin too. Normal scalp showed lower clonality than lesional scalp, especially alopecia totalis/universalis. Against the mouse data, patients shared TCRs less clearly, possibly for HLA reasons.

The chain employs TRBV27 and TRBJ2-2; 9 bases are a match to TRBD1. Sequencing used CD8+ T cells sorted from blood, obtained at week 0. This TCR derives from a human donor with alopecia areata. The CDR3 here is CASRGDRARIGELFF. Here the CDR3 DNA reads TGTGCCAGCAGGGGGGACAGGGCTCGTATCGGGGAGCTGTTTTTT.